The 19 T cell receptor beta chains presented below share a single source sample, sequenced in a study of blood T cell repertoires in COVID-19. Profiled with immunoSEQ multiplex PCR; TCRdb holds only in-frame clones, not every one. Altogether more than 200,000 clones are present, more than 75% being singletons, with the ten largest covering 1.6%. The sequenced sample consisted of PBMCs or T cells enriched from blood (not recorded which). These receptors were taken from a woman aged 45 to 65 who had recovered from COVID-19.

This chain connects TRBV3-1 (or the pseudogene TRBV3-2) to TRBJ2-7, with TRBD1 matching over 9 bases. Germline V gene sequence: CDR1 LGHDT, CDR2 YNNKEL (reference sequence). CDR3 size: 13 residues. Losses at the gene ends were 4 bases for V and 5 bases for J; bases not matched to a gene: 3. CDR3: CASSPQGADEQYF. CDR3 nucleotide sequence: TGTGCCAGCAGCCCACAGGGGGCGGACGAGCAGTACTTC.

This clone has only one observation. V gene TRBV4-1 combines with J gene TRBJ1-1; D is unresolved. V lost 4 bases, J lost 1 base, and 13 bases lay in between. The CDR3 has 15 amino acids. Looked up from germline, CDR1 is MGHRA and CDR2 is YSYEKL. The CDR3 spells CASSRIYGENTEAFF. The CDR3 bases are TGCGCCAGCAGCCGCATTTATGGAGAGAACACTGAAGCTTTCTTT.

The chain carries TRBV7-9 and TRBJ2-1, with TRBD1 matching over 9 bases. The CDR3 runs to 15 residues. CDR1 and CDR2 from the germline V gene are SEHNR and FQNEAQ (reference sequence). Trimming took 8 bases from V and 7 from J; bases not matched to a gene: 12. The CDR3 protein is CASGKVGTGSNEQFF. The CDR3, as DNA: TGTGCCAGCGGAAAAGTAGGGACAGGGTCGAATGAGCAGTTCTTC.

The V call is TRBV19, the J call TRBJ2-7, with a tentative D call TRBD2 (7 bases). Germline V gene data show CDR1 as LNHDA and CDR2 as SQIVND (reference sequence). Between the trimmed V and J ends, which lost 5 bases and 5 bases, there was a span of 16 bases. This CDR3 has 14 amino acids. CDR3 in DNA: TGTGCCAGTAGTCCCTGGGGGGGCAGCCACGAGCAGTACTTC. It codes for CASSPWGGSHEQYF.

The chain joins TRBV10-3 to TRBJ2-7; 10 bases are a match to TRBD2. The CDR3 has 16 residues. Germline values: CDR1 ENHRY, CDR2 SYGVKD. The V gene end was trimmed by 5 bases and the J gene end by 0 bases; junction bases not matched to a gene: 7. This CDR3 reads CAISPTSGASSYEQYF. CDR3 sequence (DNA): TGTGCCATCAGTCCTACTAGCGGGGCAAGCTCCTACGAGCAGTACTTC.

The V and J genes are TRBV30 and TRBJ1-6; unclear D gene. Trimming left V 3 bases short and J 4 bases short, with 13 bases between. There are 15 residues in the CDR3. CDR1 GTSNPN and CDR2 SVGIG come from the germline V gene (reference sequence). The CDR3 here is CAWRVIRGYNSPLHF. CDR3 sequence (DNA): TGTGCCTGGAGAGTGATTCGAGGGTATAATTCACCCCTCCACTTT.

A single count supports this clone. The CDR3 DNA follows: TGCGCCAGCAGTGAATTCTTGCGGCGGATACTCTATGGCTACACCTTC. Protein product: CASSEFLRRILYGYTF. The rearrangement joins TRBV10-2 to TRBJ1-2; the D is unclear. Trimming pared 3 bases from V and 4 bases from J, leaving 18 bases between. The CDR3 runs 16 residues. CDR1 is WSHSY, CDR2 SAAADI, per germline.

The CDR3 reads CASHPELGTAGYTF. In DNA, the CDR3 is TGTGCCAGCCACCCGGAGTTGGGGACAGCTGGCTACACCTTC. This chain links TRBV18 with TRBJ1-2, with TRBD1 identical over 7 bases. Germline V CDR1 and CDR2: KGHSH, LQKENI. The CDR3 is 14 amino acids. Trimming at V came to 8 bases and at J to 7 bases, leaving 13 bases not matched to a gene.

V usage is TRBV5-4 and J usage is TRBJ2-7, with D tentatively TRBD2 (5 bases). V was shortened by 4 bases and J by 4 bases, with 15 bases between the two germline ends. This CDR3 spans 14 amino acids. Germline CDR1 is SGHNT and CDR2 is YYREEE (reference sequence). CDR3 DNA: TGTGCCAGCAGCAAACCGGCGCCGGGGTACGAGCAGTACTTC. Amino acids: CASSKPAPGYEQYF.

The chain links TRBV19 to TRBJ2-7; the match to TRBD1 covers 10 bases. The J segment lost 7 bases and the V segment lost 6 bases, leaving 6 bases of the junction unmatched. The germline gives CDR1 LNHDA, CDR2 SQIVND (reference sequence). This CDR3 region has 13 residues. The CDR3 loop reads CASRGTGVGEQYF. CDR3 DNA: TGTGCCAGTAGAGGGACAGGGGTAGGGGAGCAGTACTTC.

This chain links TRBV6-5 with TRBJ2-7; 9 bases are a match to TRBD2. From germline, CDR1 is MNHEY and CDR2 SVGAGI. The CDR3 runs to 14 residues. V dropped 5 bases and J dropped 6; count of bases not matched to a gene: 8. In DNA form, the CDR3 reads TGTGCCAGCAGTCAGATAGCGGGAGCCTCCGAGCAGTACTTC. It encodes CASSQIAGASEQYF.

The rearrangement uses TRBV9 and TRBJ2-5; a weak D match, TRBD1 (6 bases). This CDR3 region has 19 residues. Trimming shortened V by 3 bases and J by 4 bases, and 28 bases separated the two germline ends. The germline CDR1 and CDR2 sequences are SGDLS and YYNGEE. CDR3 in amino acids: CASSDLDQGLVSSVETQYF. CDR3 DNA sequence: TGTGCCAGCAGCGATTTAGATCAGGGGTTGGTTTCATCGGTAGAGACCCAGTACTTC.

The chain uses TRBV11-2 and TRBJ1-2; D is possibly TRBD1 (6 bases). This CDR3 has 15 residues. Trimming took off 4 bases at V and 7 bases at J, with 19 bases between the two ends. The germline V gene encodes CDR1 SGHAT and CDR2 FQNNGV. CDR3 loop: CASSWTTIQGFGYTF. CDR3 sequence (DNA): TGTGCCAGCAGCTGGACAACGATCCAGGGGTTTGGCTACACCTTC.

The chain recombines TRBV6-1 with TRBJ2-2; 11 positions agree with TRBD1. Trimming at V came to 4 bases and at J to 6 bases, leaving 7 bases not matched to a gene. Germline V CDR1 and CDR2: MNHNS, SASEGT. The length of the CDR3 is 16 residues. CDR3 sequence: CASSVGQGAPAGELFF. The CDR3 coding sequence is TGTGCCAGCAGTGTCGGACAGGGGGCGCCTGCCGGGGAGCTGTTTTTT.

J is TRBJ2-6 and V is TRBV19; 9 nucleotides line up with TRBD1. CDR3 size: 18 residues. Germline CDR1 is LNHDA and CDR2 is SQIVND (reference sequence). V lost 4 bases to trimming and J lost 2 bases; unmatched junction nucleotides: 9. The CDR3 reads CASSTRDRDVTGANVLTF. The CDR3 bases are TGTGCCAGTAGTACACGGGACAGGGACGTTACTGGGGCCAACGTCCTGACTTTC.

The rearrangement joins TRBV3-1 (or the pseudogene TRBV3-2) to TRBJ1-2; D remains ambiguous. There are 15 residues in the CDR3. The germline V gene has CDR1 LGHDT and CDR2 YNNKEL (reference sequence). The V and J ends lost 4 bases and 1 base respectively, with 13 bases between them. The CDR3 sequence: CASSPGAGINYGYTF. The CDR3 DNA reads TGTGCCAGCAGCCCTGGTGCGGGTATTAACTATGGCTACACCTTC.

The chain recombines TRBV6-5 with TRBJ2-6; D uncertain. CDR1 is MNHEY and CDR2 is SVGAGI in the germline V gene. The CDR3 runs 14 residues. V was trimmed by 6 bases and J by 0 bases, leaving 6 bases between them. The CDR3 DNA reads TGTGCCAGCAGGTCTGTCTCTGGGGCCAACGTCCTGACTTTC. This sequence encodes CASRSVSGANVLTF.

The chain links TRBV6-5 to TRBJ2-7, with 8 bases that match TRBD2. Germline CDR1 reads MNHEY; CDR2 reads SVGAGI. The CDR3 length is 15 residues. The junction had 3 bases not matched to a gene; V was cut back by 2 bases and J by 0 bases. Here the CDR3 reads CASSYGSGSSYEQYF. The CDR3 DNA follows: TGTGCCAGCAGTTACGGGAGCGGGAGCTCCTACGAGCAGTACTTC.

The chain combines TRBV10-3 with TRBJ2-3; TRBD2 matches 13 bases. Per the germline V gene, CDR1 is ENHRY and CDR2 is SYGVKD. V dropped 6 bases and J dropped 4; count of bases not matched to a gene: 4. The CDR3 consists of 15 residues. CDR3 bases: TGTGCCATCAGAGGACTAGCGGGAGTATCAGATACGCAGTATTTT. Translation: CAIRGLAGVSDTQYF.